This TCR beta chain derives from a study of cytomegalovirus exposure and HLA in healthy donors. Broader study findings: Previous analysis showed most TCR beta V segments were productive about 87% or about 30% of the time. TCR beta chains numbering more than 150 were designated cytomegalovirus-associated.

Notes on this clone: Its antigen is still unknown.

The PCR used 60 Vbeta and 13 Jbeta primers. Some clones are missing from TCRdb's copy, which holds only in-frame ones; the method was immunoSEQ multiplex PCR. With 85,000 to 110,000 clones in the sample, the ten largest clones hold about 3%. This clonotype was obtained from a man aged 35-49 years in good health and CMV-seronegative. The specimen sequenced was PBMCs.

The CDR3 is CASSNRGQDTEAFF. The CDR3 nucleotides are TGTGCCAGCTCAAACAGGGGGCAGGACACTGAAGCTTTCTTT. This chain uses TRBV18 with TRBJ1-1; TRBD1 matches at 9 bases. CDR3 length equals 14 residues. The ends lost 5 bases at V and 3 bases at J; junction bases unmatched: 4. Germline V lookup: CDR1 KGHSH, CDR2 LQKENI.